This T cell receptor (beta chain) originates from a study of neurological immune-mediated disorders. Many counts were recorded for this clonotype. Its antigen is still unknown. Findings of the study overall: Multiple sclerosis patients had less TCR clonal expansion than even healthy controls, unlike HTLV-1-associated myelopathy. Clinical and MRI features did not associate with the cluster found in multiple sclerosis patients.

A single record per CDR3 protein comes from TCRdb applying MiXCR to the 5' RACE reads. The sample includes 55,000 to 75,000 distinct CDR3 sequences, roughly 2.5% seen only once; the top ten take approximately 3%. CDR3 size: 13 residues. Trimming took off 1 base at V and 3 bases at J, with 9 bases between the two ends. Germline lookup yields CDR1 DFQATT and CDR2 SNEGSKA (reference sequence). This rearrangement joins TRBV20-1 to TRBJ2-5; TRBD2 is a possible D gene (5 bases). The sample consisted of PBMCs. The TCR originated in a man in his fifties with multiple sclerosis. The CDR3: CSARVANEETQYF. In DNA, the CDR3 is TGCAGTGCTAGAGTAGCGAACGAAGAGACCCAGTACTTC.